This T cell receptor (beta chain) was profiled in a study of CD8+ T cells in alopecia areata. Study-wide findings and caveats: Many expanded lesional clones stayed in scalp and blood while on tofacitinib.

Germline V gene data show CDR1 as SGHRS and CDR2 as YFSETQ. This CDR3 contains 14 residues. V gave up 4 bases and J gave up 3 bases, with 13 bases separating them. As the sequencing template, cDNA was produced by extracting RNA and reverse transcribing it. The data were produced by immunoSEQ multiplex PCR, yet TCRdb's version contains in-frame clones alone and is incomplete. The sample has fewer than 250,000 clones, 30% to 40% seen once; the top ten hold about 0.48%. The treatment denotes: oral pan-JAK inhibitor, 5-10 mg twice daily. This clone was picked up a small number of times. Its antigen remains unknown.

This receptor was identified in a human donor with alopecia areata. The rearrangement joins TRBV5-1 to TRBJ1-1; perhaps TRBD1 as D (5 bases). The sequences come from CD4+ T cells sorted from blood, collected around week 34, from a patient treated with tofacitinib. The CDR3: CASSIAGRDTEAFF. In nucleotides, the CDR3 is TGCGCCAGCAGCATCGCAGGGAGGGACACTGAAGCTTTCTTT.